These T cell receptor beta chains were read from a single sample in a study of CD8+ T cells in alopecia areata. Repertoires were generated with immunoSEQ multiplex PCR, while TCRdb's copy carries only in-frame clones and drops some. The sample consists of fewer than 200,000 clones, 59% of them appearing once. The sequences come from CD4+ T cells sorted from blood, collected at week 0. The receptors come from a human donor with alopecia areata. Each CDR3 is given with its conserved first and last residue. Fields, in order: clone size, D gene, V gene, J gene, CDR3 DNA, CDR3 protein. D genes are given only for firm matches. Some rows mark clone size as missing; the rest say once, few, many or name a class of expanded clone.

NA,NA,TRBV9,TRBJ2-5,TGTGCCAGCAGCGTAGGCGGGGCAGGGTCAGGGCAAGAGACCCAGTACTTC,CASSVGGAGSGQETQYF
NA,TRBD1,TRBV29-1,TRBJ2-3,TGCAGCGTTGAAGATTACAGGAGACAGGGAGTTAGTCGCACAGATACGCAGTATTTT,CSVEDYRRQGVSRTDTQYF
few,TRBD2,TRBV4-1,TRBJ2-5,TGCGCCAGCAGCCGCGGACTAGCGGGGGGCCGGGCCCAAGAGACCCAGTACTTC,CASSRGLAGGRAQETQYF
NA,NA,TRBV7-8,TRBJ2-5,TGTGCCAGCAGCCCGTCATGGAGTGGCGGGCGTAAGTACTTC,CASSPSWSGGRKYF
NA,TRBD2,TRBV27,TRBJ2-5,TGTGCCAGCAGCCGGACTAGATGGGGGGAGACCCAGTACTTC,CASSRTRWGETQYF
NA,NA,TRBV7-2,TRBJ2-5,TGTGCCAGCAGCCAAGGGGGCGGGGTGGGGACCCAGTACTTC,CASSQGGGVGTQYF
few,TRBD1,TRBV29-1,TRBJ1-5,TGCAGCGTTCAACAGGGGGATCAGCCCCAGCATTTT,CSVQQGDQPQHF
NA,NA,TRBV29-1,TRBJ2-2,TGCAGCGTTGACAGCTCGAACACCGGGGAGCTGTTTTTT,CSVDSSNTGELFF
NA,TRBD2,TRBV25-1,TRBJ2-2,TGTGCCAGCAGTGAGGGGGGGGCGAACACCGGGGAGCTGTTTTTT,CASSEGGANTGELFF
NA,TRBD2,TRBV6-1,TRBJ2-3,TGTGCCAGCAGACTAGCGCGCACAGATACGCAGTATTTT,CASRLARTDTQYF
NA,NA,TRBV30,TRBJ1-4,TGTGCCTGGAGTCGACAAGGCAATGAAAAACTGTTTTTT,CAWSRQGNEKLFF
few,NA,TRBV14,TRBJ2-2,TGTGCCAGCGGCCGGACTTCGACCGGGGAGCTGTTTTTT,CASGRTSTGELFF
NA,TRBD2,TRBV29-1,TRBJ2-3,TGCAGCGGGGGGGGTGATACGCAGTATTTT,CSGGGDTQYF
NA,NA,TRBV25-1,TRBJ2-5,TGTGCCAGCAGTGACCCGGGGATACAAGAGACCCAGTACTTC,CASSDPGIQETQYF
NA,TRBD1,TRBV5-1,TRBJ1-1,TGCGCCAGCAGCTTGGACAGGGGACTGACTGAAGCTTTCTTT,CASSLDRGLTEAFF
few,TRBD2,TRBV5-6,TRBJ2-3,TGTGCCAGCAGCACCCTTGGGGCGGGGGGGCCGAGAGATACGCAGTATTTT,CASSTLGAGGPRDTQYF
NA,TRBD1,TRBV15,TRBJ1-2,TGTGCCACCAGCAGTGTCGACAGGGTTGGGGGCTACACCTTC,CATSSVDRVGGYTF
NA,NA,TRBV7-8,TRBJ1-5,TGTGCCAGCAGCTTAGGAACAAAGTATAGCAATCAGCCCCAGCATTTT,CASSLGTKYSNQPQHF
NA,TRBD1,TRBV7-2,TRBJ1-6,TGTGCCAGCAGCTACAACAGGGGATCACCCCTCCACTTT,CASSYNRGSPLHF
NA,NA,TRBV19,TRBJ1-1,TGTGCCAGTAGTGCGCAGGGGCTCCCCTCTGAAGCTTTCTTT,CASSAQGLPSEAFF
once,NA,TRBV7-6,TRBJ2-6,TGTGCCAGCAGCTCGGATACTGGGGCCAACGTCCTGACTTTC,CASSSDTGANVLTF
few,TRBD1,TRBV30,TRBJ1-1,TGTGCCTGGAAGGGACAGGGGGCGTTCGCTGAAGCTTTCTTT,CAWKGQGAFAEAFF
NA,NA,TRBV10-3,TRBJ1-2,TGTGCCATCAGTGGTAATGGGGGGCGCATCTATGGCTACACCTTC,CAISGNGGRIYGYTF
NA,NA,TRBV30,TRBJ1-1,TGTGCCTGGAGTGCCCTTAGGGTTTTTACGGCCACTGAAGCTTTCTTT,CAWSALRVFTATEAFF
few,NA,TRBV28,TRBJ2-3,TGTGCCACCAGGGTGGTTGGAACAGATACGCAGTATTTT,CATRVVGTDTQYF
NA,NA,TRBV29-1,TRBJ2-1,TGCAGCGTTTTCAGGACCCCTAAACTGTTGCACAATGAGCAGTTCTTC,CSVFRTPKLLHNEQFF
NA,NA,TRBV6-5,TRBJ1-2,TGTGCCAGCAGTCCTTCCCCTCGGGCCAAGGGTGGCTACACCTTC,CASSPSPRAKGGYTF
few,TRBD2,TRBV29-1,TRBJ2-3,TGCAGCGTTGCGGGACTAGCCACAGATACGCAGTATTTT,CSVAGLATDTQYF
NA,NA,TRBV30,TRBJ1-4,TGTGCGGGGGGAAATGAAAAACTGTTTTTT,CAGGNEKLFF
NA,NA,TRBV25-1,TRBJ2-1,TGTGCCAGCAGTGATTGGAGCGGCAATGAGCAGTTCTTC,CASSDWSGNEQFF
few,TRBD1,TRBV15,TRBJ2-5,TGTGCCACCAGCAGGGCCTTGGGACAGGGGGCGCCTCACGAGACCCAGTACTTC,CATSRALGQGAPHETQYF
NA,NA,TRBV4-1,TRBJ2-7,TGCGCCAGCAGCCAACAATCAGGCTACGAGCAGTACTTC,CASSQQSGYEQYF
NA,TRBD1,TRBV7-2,TRBJ1-3,TGTGCCAGCAGCTTCGGGGGACAGACATTTTCTGGAAACACCATATATTTT,CASSFGGQTFSGNTIYF
NA,TRBD1,TRBV19,TRBJ1-2,TGTGCCAGTAGTACGCGGACAGGGATCGGCTACACCTTC,CASSTRTGIGYTF
NA,NA,TRBV20-1,TRBJ1-4,TGCAGTGCTACTCCCCATGAAAAACTGTTTTTT,CSATPHEKLFF
NA,TRBD2,TRBV4-1,TRBJ2-3,TGCGCCAGCAGCCAAGAAGGGTCTCTAGCGGGACTAGCGGGGGATACGCAGTATTTT,CASSQEGSLAGLAGDTQYF
NA,TRBD1,TRBV29-1,TRBJ2-5,TGCAGCGTTGAAGAACGCTACTCGGACAGGAACCAAGAGACCCAGTACTTC,CSVEERYSDRNQETQYF
NA,NA,TRBV28,TRBJ2-7,TGTGCCAGCAGTTTAATGGGGAAGTCCTACGAGCAGTACTTC,CASSLMGKSYEQYF
few,NA,TRBV18,TRBJ2-5,TGTGCCAGCTCACCCCAAGAGACCCAGTACTTC,CASSPQETQYF
NA,NA,TRBV29-1,TRBJ2-1,TGCAGCGTGGGACTTCTTCTTGGGGATGAGCAGTTCTTC,CSVGLLLGDEQFF
NA,NA,TRBV7-2,TRBJ2-4,TGTGCCAGCAGCTTGCAAGGTGGGGGAAACATTCAGTACTTC,CASSLQGGGNIQYF